This entry lists 21 T cell receptor beta chains sequenced from one sample in a study of control samples from healthy donors and cancer patients. Clones were read by immunoSEQ multiplex PCR, and TCRdb kept only the in-frame ones, dropping some. The sample gives 40,000 to 50,000 clones, roughly 83% of which show up once; 47% is in the top ten. The sequencing input was blood. Receptors originate from a man between 60 and 75 years old in good health.

This clone has just one count. The chain joins TRBV18 to TRBJ2-2; maybe TRBD2 (5 bases). Germline V lookup: CDR1 KGHSH, CDR2 LQKENI. The CDR3 sequence is 14 residues long. V was shortened by 3 bases and J by 3 bases, with 8 bases between the two germline ends. CDR3 DNA: TGTGCCAGCTCACCTCAACTAGACACCGGGGAGCTGTTTTTT. This codes for CASSPQLDTGELFF.

This chain connects TRBV7-2 to TRBJ2-1, with 8 bases that match TRBD1. Germline loops: CDR1 SGHTA, CDR2 FQGNSA. The V segment lost 5 bases and the J segment 6 bases; nucleotides outside the gene matches: 6. CDR3 length: 14 amino acids. CDR3 nucleotides: TGTGCCAGCAGCCGCGACAGGGGAGGCAATGAGCAGTTCTTC. Translating it yields CASSRDRGGNEQFF.

The V call is TRBV6-5, the J call TRBJ1-1; D ambiguous. Trimming stripped 6 bases from V and 0 bases from J, with 11 bases between. The CDR3 spans 14 residues. CDR1 is MNHEY and CDR2 is SVGAGI in the germline V gene. The CDR3 DNA sequence: TGTGCCAGCAGCTTAACCCATTTGAACACTGAAGCTTTCTTT. It yields the protein CASSLTHLNTEAFF.

V usage is TRBV21-1 and J usage is TRBJ1-1; the table assigns TRBD1, which was not confirmed against the DNA. TRBV21-1 is termed a pseudogene. The CDR3 extends over 11 amino acids. The CDR3 protein is CARDMSTEAFF. CDR3 nucleotide sequence: TGTGCCAGGGACATGAGCACTGAAGCTTTCTTT.

The CDR3 reads CASSHPQGGTEAFF. CDR3 DNA: TGCGCCAGCAGCCATCCCCAGGGGGGCACTGAAGCTTTCTTT. V is TRBV4-1 and J is TRBJ1-1; 7 nucleotides align to TRBD1. Germline values: CDR1 MGHRA, CDR2 YSYEKL. The length of the CDR3 is 14 residues. The V and J ends lost 3 bases and 4 bases, in that order; junction bases with no gene match: 5.

The V gene is TRBV25-1, the J gene TRBJ2-6; 10 bases fit TRBD1. Trimming took 4 bases from V and 2 from J; bases not matched to a gene: 8. This CDR3 comprises 18 residues. CDR1 MGHDK and CDR2 SYGVNS come from the germline V gene. CDR3 DNA: TGTGCCAGCAGTGCCCGACAGGGGGCGATTCCTGGGGCCAACGTCCTGACTTTC. Protein sequence: CASSARQGAIPGANVLTF.

The CDR3 coding sequence is TGCAGCGTTCTAGAGGGCGGGGGCTACACCTTC. Protein sequence: CSVLEGGGYTF. J is TRBJ1-2 and V is TRBV29-1, with D uncertain. This CDR3 contains 11 residues. Germline V gene sequence: CDR1 SQVTM, CDR2 ANQGSEA. V was trimmed by 5 bases and J by 8 bases, leaving 12 bases between them.

This clone was counted once. The CDR3 here is CASSRSGSYEQYF. The DNA of the CDR3 is TGTGCCAGCAGTAGGTCCGGATCCTACGAGCAGTACTTC. The chain couples TRBV27 to TRBJ2-7; D gene uncertain. Trimming left V 5 bases short and J 1 base short, with 9 bases between. CDR1 MNHEY and CDR2 SMNVEV come from the germline V gene (reference sequence). The CDR3 is made up of 13 amino acids.

The chain joins TRBV30 to TRBJ1-1, with D perhaps TRBD1 (6 bases). The CDR3 totals 12 residues. Germline CDR1 reads GTSNPN; CDR2 reads SVGIG (reference sequence). The V end lost 4 bases, the J end lost 11 bases, and 17 bases lay between the germline ends. The CDR3 is CAWMRGSRAAFF. The CDR3 DNA follows: TGTGCCTGGATGAGGGGGAGCCGGGCGGCTTTCTTT.

The CDR3 bases are TGTGCCAGCAGCCCTTTCGCTAGCACAGATACGCAGTATTTT. Amino acid sequence: CASSPFASTDTQYF. V is TRBV28 and J is TRBJ2-3; unclear D gene. Germline V gene sequence: CDR1 MDHEN, CDR2 SYDVKM. The CDR3 extends over 14 amino acids. V lost 6 bases and J lost 0, with 10 bases in between.

The count of this clone is one. This chain links TRBV6-5 with TRBJ1-2; 8 bases line up with TRBD1. Germline V gene lookup returns CDR1 MNHEY and CDR2 SVGAGI. CDR3 length equals 13 residues. Germline trimming cut 8 bases from V and 2 bases from J; bases unmatched to any gene: 4. The DNA for the CDR3 is TGTGCCAGCCATTACAGGGGGAACTATGGCTACACCTTC. Amino acids: CASHYRGNYGYTF.

The chain carries TRBV20-1 and TRBJ1-4; D is uncertain. The CDR3 totals 11 residues. Looked up from germline, CDR1 is DFQATT and CDR2 is SNEGSKA (reference sequence). V was clipped by 2 bases and J by 8 bases, with 6 bases between them. This chain's CDR3 is CSARPEEKLFF. CDR3 coding DNA: TGCAGTGCTAGACCCGAGGAAAAACTGTTTTTT.

This chain uses TRBV2 with TRBJ2-5, with 7 nucleotides matching TRBD2. The CDR3 length is 14 residues. Trimming removed 5 bases from V and 5 bases from J; junction bases left unmatched: 8. The germline gives CDR1 SNHLY, CDR2 FYNNEI. CDR3 DNA sequence: TGTGCCAGCAGTAACTCAGCGGGGAGGGAGACCCAGTACTTC. Translation: CASSNSAGRETQYF.

The chain joins TRBV2 to TRBJ2-3; perhaps TRBD2 as D (5 bases). The CDR3 extends over 14 amino acids. CDR1 and CDR2 from the germline V gene are SNHLY and FYNNEI. The ends were cut back, 4 bases at V and 2 bases at J, with 10 bases in the middle. This CDR3 is CASSGWRSTDTQYF. For the CDR3, the DNA is TGTGCCAGCAGTGGATGGAGGTCCACAGATACGCAGTATTTT.

CDR3 sequence reads: CASSAGGASSNQPQHF. CDR3 DNA: TGTGCCAGCAGCGCAGGGGGCGCGAGCAGCAATCAGCCCCAGCATTTT. The V gene is TRBV7-2, the J gene TRBJ1-5; 8 bases map to TRBD1. The germline V gene has CDR1 SGHTA and CDR2 FQGNSA. CDR3 size: 16 residues. V shed 5 bases, J shed 1 base, and the junction held 7 bases outside the gene matches.

The CDR3 protein is CASSFSGRYNEQFF. CDR3 sequence (DNA): TGTGCCAGCAGCTTTAGTGGGAGGTACAATGAGCAGTTCTTC. The V call is TRBV7-2, the J call TRBJ2-1; D is possibly TRBD2 (6 bases). From germline, CDR1 is SGHTA and CDR2 FQGNSA. The V end lost 3 bases, the J end lost 4 bases, and 10 bases lay between the germline ends. There are 14 residues in the CDR3.

The rearrangement joins TRBV28 to TRBJ1-2, with 7 bases aligning to TRBD1. Unmatched junction bases numbered 13, after V lost 5 bases and J lost 10 bases. CDR3 length: 14 amino acids. CDR1 and CDR2 (germline): MDHEN, SYDVKM. CDR3 in amino acids: CASSPRQGPINYTF. The DNA for the CDR3 is TGTGCCAGCAGTCCGCGACAGGGACCCATTAACTACACCTTC.

The V and J genes are TRBV19 and TRBJ1-2; 8 positions match TRBD1. Per the germline V gene, CDR1 is LNHDA and CDR2 is SQIVND (reference sequence). Trimming removed 6 bases from V and 8 bases from J; junction bases left unmatched: 5. The CDR3 is made up of 12 amino acids. CDR3 sequence reads: CASSTRQGGYTF. The CDR3 DNA follows: TGTGCCAGTAGCACGAGACAGGGGGGCTACACCTTC. Full variable domain (remainder filled in from reference TRBV19 and TRBJ1-2): DGGITQSPKYLFRKEGQNVTLSCEQNLNHDAMYWYRQDPGQGLRLIYYSQIVNDFQKGDIAEGYSVSREKKESFPLTVTSAQKNPTAFYLCASSTRQGGYTFGSGTRLTVV.

This chain joins TRBV29-1 and TRBJ1-1; D is ambiguous. CDR3 length: 12 amino acids. Germline CDR1 SQVTM, CDR2 ANQGSEA. V lost 4 bases to trimming and J lost 4 bases, with 10 bases between them. For the CDR3, the DNA is TGCAGCGTTGTAGTTAGCGGCACTGAAGCTTTCTTT. Its translation is CSVVVSGTEAFF.

The chain links TRBV7-2 to TRBJ2-7; 10 bases are shared with TRBD2. V lost 8 bases to trimming and J lost 3 bases; unmatched junction nucleotides: 16. CDR3 length: 17 amino acids. Germline CDR1 is SGHTA and CDR2 is FQGNSA. CDR3 amino acids: CASGSLAGVPPRYEQYF. CDR3 sequence (DNA): TGTGCCAGCGGATCTCTAGCGGGAGTGCCCCCACGCTACGAGCAGTACTTC.

This clone appeared a few times. In DNA form, the CDR3 reads TGTGCCAGTAGCCCTCCTACACGACAGGGATTGAGCTCCTACAATGAGCAGTTCTTC. It is translated as CASSPPTRQGLSSYNEQFF. The J gene is TRBJ2-1, the V gene TRBV19; TRBD1 aligns across 7 bases. Germline CDR1 is LNHDA and CDR2 is SQIVND (reference sequence). The CDR3 extends over 19 amino acids. Trimming removed 6 bases from V and 0 bases from J; junction bases left unmatched: 17.